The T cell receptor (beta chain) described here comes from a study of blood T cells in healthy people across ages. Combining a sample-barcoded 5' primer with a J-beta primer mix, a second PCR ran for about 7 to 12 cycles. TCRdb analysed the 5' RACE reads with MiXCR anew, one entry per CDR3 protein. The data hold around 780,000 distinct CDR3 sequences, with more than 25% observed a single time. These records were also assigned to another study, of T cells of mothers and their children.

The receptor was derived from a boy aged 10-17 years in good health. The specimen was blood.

In DNA, the CDR3 is TGTGCCAGCAGACCGACAGGGGGCTCTGGAAACACCATATATTTT. Its protein product is CASRPTGGSGNTIYF. This chain uses TRBV6-5 with TRBJ1-3, with 9 bases lining up with TRBD1. The CDR3 is 15 residues long. Per germline, CDR1 MNHEY and CDR2 SVGAGI. J gave up 0 bases and V 6 bases, and 3 bases lay outside the gene matches.